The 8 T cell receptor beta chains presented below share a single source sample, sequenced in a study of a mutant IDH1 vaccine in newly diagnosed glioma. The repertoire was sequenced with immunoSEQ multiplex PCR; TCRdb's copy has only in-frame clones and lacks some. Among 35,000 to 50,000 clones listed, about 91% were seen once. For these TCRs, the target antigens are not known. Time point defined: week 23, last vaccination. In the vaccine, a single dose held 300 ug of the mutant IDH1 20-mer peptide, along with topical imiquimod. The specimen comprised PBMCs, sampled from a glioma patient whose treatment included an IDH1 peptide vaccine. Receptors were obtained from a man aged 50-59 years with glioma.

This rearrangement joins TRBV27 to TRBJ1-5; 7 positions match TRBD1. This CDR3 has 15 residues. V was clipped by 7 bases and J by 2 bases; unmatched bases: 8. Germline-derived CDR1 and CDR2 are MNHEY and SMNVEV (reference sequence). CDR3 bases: TGTGCCAGCAACGAGGGGGCTCCGGGCAATCAGCCCCAGCATTTT. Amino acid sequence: CASNEGAPGNQPQHF.

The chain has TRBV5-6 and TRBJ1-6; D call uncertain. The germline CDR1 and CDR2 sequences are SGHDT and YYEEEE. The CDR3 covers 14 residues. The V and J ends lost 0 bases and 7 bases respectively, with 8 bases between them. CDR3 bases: TGTGCCAGCAGCTTGGACCGGCAAAATTCACCCCTCCACTTT. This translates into CASSLDRQNSPLHF.

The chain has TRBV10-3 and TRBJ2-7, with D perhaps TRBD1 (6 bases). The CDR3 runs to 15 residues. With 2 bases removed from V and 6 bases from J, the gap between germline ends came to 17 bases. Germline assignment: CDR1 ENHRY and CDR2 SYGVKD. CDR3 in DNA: TGTGCCATCAGTGAGAGGGGAGACAGGTTTCCCGAGCAGTACTTC. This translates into CAISERGDRFPEQYF.

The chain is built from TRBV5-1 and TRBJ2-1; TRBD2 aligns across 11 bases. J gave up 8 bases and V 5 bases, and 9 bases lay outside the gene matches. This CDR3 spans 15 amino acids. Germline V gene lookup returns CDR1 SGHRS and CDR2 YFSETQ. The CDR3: CASRTRLAGGDEQFF. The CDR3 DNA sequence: TGCGCCAGCAGAACCCGGCTAGCGGGGGGCGATGAGCAGTTCTTC.

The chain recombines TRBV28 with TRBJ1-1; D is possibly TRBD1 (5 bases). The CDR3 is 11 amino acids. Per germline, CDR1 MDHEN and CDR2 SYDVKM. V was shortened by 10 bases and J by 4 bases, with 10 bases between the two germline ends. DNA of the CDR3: TGTGCCATCCGGGGGGGCACTGAAGCTTTCTTT. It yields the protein CAIRGGTEAFF. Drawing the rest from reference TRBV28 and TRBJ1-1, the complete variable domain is DVKVTQSSRYLVKRTGEKVFLECVQDMDHENMFWYRQDPGLGLRLIYFSYDVKMKEKGDIPEGYSVSREKKERFSLILESASTNQTSMYLCAIRGGTEAFFGQGTRLTVV.

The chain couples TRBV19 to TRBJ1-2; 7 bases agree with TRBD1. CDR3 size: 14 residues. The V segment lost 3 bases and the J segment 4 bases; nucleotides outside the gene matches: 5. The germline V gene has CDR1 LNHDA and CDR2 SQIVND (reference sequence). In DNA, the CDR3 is TGTGCCAGTAGTATCGGACAGGAAGTCTATGGCTACACCTTC. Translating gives CASSIGQEVYGYTF.

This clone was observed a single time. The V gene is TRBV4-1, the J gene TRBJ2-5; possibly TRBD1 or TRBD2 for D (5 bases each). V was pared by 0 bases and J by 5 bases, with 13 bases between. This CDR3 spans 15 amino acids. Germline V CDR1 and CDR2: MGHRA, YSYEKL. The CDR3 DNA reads TGCGCCAGCAGCCAAGAGCCGGGGCCGGGGGAGACCCAGTACTTC. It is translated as CASSQEPGPGETQYF.

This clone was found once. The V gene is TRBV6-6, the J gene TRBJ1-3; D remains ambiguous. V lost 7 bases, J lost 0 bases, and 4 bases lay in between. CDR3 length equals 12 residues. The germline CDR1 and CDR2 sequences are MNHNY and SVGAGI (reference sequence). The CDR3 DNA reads TGTGCCAGCAAAGGCTCTGGAAACACCATATATTTT. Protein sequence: CASKGSGNTIYF.